The 30 T cell receptor beta chains below come from one sample, sequenced in a study of T cells after yellow fever vaccination. One entry per CDR3 protein, called by TCRdb with MiXCR from the 5' RACE reads. The table includes roughly 520,000 distinct CDR3 sequences, roughly 22% detected once. Source: PBMCs, taken 20 to 25 days after the first yellow fever vaccination. These receptors were collected from a man younger than 30 who received the YFV17D yellow fever vaccine.

The chain recombines TRBV15 with TRBJ1-1; maybe TRBD1 (5 bases). V was shortened by 3 bases and J by 4 bases, with 15 bases between the two germline ends. The V gene's germline CDR1 is LNHNV and CDR2 YYDKDF (reference sequence). The CDR3 runs 15 residues. The CDR3 spells CATSSSLTVTTEAFF. Written as DNA, the CDR3 is TGTGCCACCAGCAGTTCTCTGACAGTGACCACTGAAGCTTTCTTT.

This clonotype was counted a few times. V and J are TRBV7-2 and TRBJ2-7; 7 positions match TRBD2. Germline CDR1 reads SGHTA; CDR2 reads FQGNSA. J was trimmed by 3 bases and V by 5 bases; bases with no gene match: 4. CDR3 length: 13 residues. The CDR3 reads CASSLGLDYEQYV. In DNA, the CDR3 is TGTGCCAGCAGCCTAGGACTAGACTACGAGCAGTACGTC.

This clonotype was detected only a few times. The chain joins TRBV12-3 or TRBV12-4 to TRBJ1-2; 9 positions agree with TRBD1. This CDR3 region has 13 residues. The J segment lost 4 bases and the V segment lost 7 bases, leaving 4 bases of the junction unmatched. CDR3 sequence (DNA): TGTGCCAGCAACTTGGGACAGGGCTATGGCTACACCTTC. Amino acids: CASNLGQGYGYTF.

A note on this clonotype: A read error is possible here, since a much larger clone lies one base away. The gene calls are TRBV12-3 or TRBV12-4 and TRBJ1-1, with D tentatively TRBD1 (5 bases). The CDR3 is 15 residues long. CDR3: CTSSSSTRGTTEAFF. CDR3 DNA sequence: TGTACCAGCAGTTCATCGACCCGAGGGACCACTGAAGCTTTCTTT.

This clonotype was observed at least ten times. The chain carries TRBV7-6 and TRBJ2-5, with TRBD2 matching 11 bases. The junction had 8 bases not matched to a gene; V was cut back by 0 bases and J by 2 bases. This CDR3 has 18 amino acids. Germline lookup yields CDR1 SGHVS and CDR2 FNYEAQ. Here the CDR3 reads CASSLASSGGPKQETQYF. The DNA of the CDR3 is TGTGCCAGCAGCTTAGCCTCTAGCGGGGGGCCGAAGCAAGAGACCCAGTACTTC.

This clonotype showed up just a few times. The chain carries TRBV7-9 and TRBJ1-5, with TRBD1 as a possible D gene (5 bases). This CDR3 has 15 residues. V lost 1 base to trimming and J lost 4 bases, with 11 bases between them. The V gene's germline CDR1 is SEHNR and CDR2 FQNEAQ (reference sequence). The CDR3 spells CASSLDGAVNQPQHF. The CDR3 nucleotides read TGTGCCAGCAGCTTAGATGGGGCAGTTAATCAGCCCCAGCATTTT.

This clonotype was recorded a few times. The chain is built from TRBV2 and TRBJ1-1; 10 nucleotides align to TRBD1. Trimming removed 5 bases from V and 6 bases from J; junction bases left unmatched: 6. CDR1 and CDR2 (germline): SNHLY, FYNNEI. CDR3 length equals 14 residues. The CDR3 loop is CASSLTGGLSEAFF. The CDR3 DNA reads TGTGCCAGCAGTCTGACAGGGGGCCTATCTGAAGCTTTCTTT.

This clonotype was seen at least ten times. The DNA of the CDR3 is TGTGCCAGCTCACCCGGGACAGGGTTTGACAATGAGCAGTTCTTC. It encodes CASSPGTGFDNEQFF. This chain links TRBV18 with TRBJ2-1, with 9 positions matching TRBD1. The V gene end was trimmed by 3 bases and the J gene end by 5 bases; junction bases not matched to a gene: 5. This CDR3 region has 15 residues. Germline lookup yields CDR1 KGHSH and CDR2 LQKENI.

This clonotype was seen more than once but under ten times. The V call is TRBV12-3 or TRBV12-4, the J call TRBJ2-4; 10 nucleotides align to TRBD2. After removal of 3 bases from V and 7 bases from J, the junction contained 3 bases not matched to a gene. The CDR3 is made up of 14 amino acids. The CDR3 reads CASSFGTSANIQYF. The DNA for the CDR3 is TGTGCCAGCAGTTTCGGGACTAGCGCGAACATTCAGTACTTC.

This clonotype appeared a few times. The chain uses TRBV12-5 and TRBJ1-2; 7 nucleotides line up with TRBD1. Germline V CDR1 and CDR2: LGHNT, FRNRAP. Unmatched junction bases numbered 8, after V lost 3 bases and J lost 1 base. The CDR3 is made up of 16 amino acids. CDR3 loop: CASGFKETGVNYGYTF. Written as DNA, the CDR3 is TGTGCTAGTGGTTTCAAGGAAACAGGGGTTAACTATGGCTACACCTTC.

This clonotype was observed a handful of times. The chain couples TRBV12-3 or TRBV12-4 to TRBJ2-2, with D unresolved. V lost 6 bases and J 7 bases, leaving 9 bases between the germline ends. This CDR3 contains 12 residues. The CDR3: CASSAGVGELFF. In DNA form, the CDR3 reads TGTGCCAGCAGCGCCGGTGTCGGGGAGCTGTTTTTT.

This clonotype appeared a few times. The chain combines TRBV12-3 or TRBV12-4 with TRBJ1-5; weak D call: TRBD1 (5 bases). Trimming cost V 2 bases and J 3 bases, with 8 bases left between them. The CDR3 spans 14 residues. CDR3 DNA sequence: TGTGCCAGCAGTTTATCAGGGCCCAATCAGCCCCAGCATTTT. This gives the protein CASSLSGPNQPQHF.

The chain is built from TRBV7-6 and TRBJ2-5, with 10 bases matching TRBD1. Germline V gene lookup returns CDR1 SGHVS and CDR2 FNYEAQ. V lost 5 bases and J lost 3; bases outside the gene matches: 18. The CDR3 extends over 19 amino acids. The CDR3 coding sequence is TGTGCCAGCAGCATACCCGGGACAGGGGCAGAACTAAGAAAAGAGACCCAGTACTTC. It specifies CASSIPGTGAELRKETQYF.

This clonotype has at least ten counts. The rearrangement links TRBV12-3 or TRBV12-4 to TRBJ1-4; TRBD1 agrees at 7 bases. The CDR3 spans 15 residues. Trimming removed 6 bases from V and 5 bases from J; junction bases left unmatched: 9. CDR3 residues: CASSSTTGSNEKLFF. Written as DNA, the CDR3 is TGTGCCAGCAGCTCAACGACAGGGTCCAATGAAAAACTGTTTTTT.

The chain uses TRBV15 and TRBJ2-5; D remains ambiguous. The germline V gene encodes CDR1 LNHNV and CDR2 YYDKDF (reference sequence). CDR3 length equals 16 residues. Deletions cut 3 bases from V and 0 bases from J, with 14 bases between. The CDR3 bases are TGTGCCACCAGCAGTTTGTCAAACTCGTACCAAGAGACCCAGTACTTC. Protein: CATSSLSNSYQETQYF. The full variable domain, in which reference TRBV15 and TRBJ2-5 provide the parts outside the CDR3, is DAMVIQNPRYQVTQFGKPVTLSCSQTLNHNVMYWYQQKSSQAPKLLFHYYDKDFNNEADTPDNFQSRRPNTSFCFLDIRSPGLGDTAMYLCATSSLSNSYQETQYFGPGTRLLVL.

This clonotype was seen a handful of times. This rearrangement joins TRBV28 to TRBJ2-3; the match to TRBD2 covers 10 bases. The V gene's germline CDR1 is MDHEN and CDR2 SYDVKM. V shed 8 bases and J 5 bases; nucleotides not matched to a gene: 7. This CDR3 spans 14 amino acids. The CDR3 loop reads CASLSGGLGDTQYF. In nucleotides, the CDR3 is TGTGCCAGCCTTAGCGGGGGGTTGGGAGATACGCAGTATTTT.

The J gene is TRBJ1-2, the V gene TRBV5-1; tentatively, D is TRBD1 (6 bases). The CDR3 is 15 residues long. The germline gives CDR1 SGHRS, CDR2 YFSETQ. Trimming took 0 bases from V and 2 from J, leaving 11 bases between them. CDR3 coding DNA: TGCGCCAGCAGCTTGGTTCCGGGGGCAAACTATGGCTACACCTTC. Translation: CASSLVPGANYGYTF.

The chain combines TRBV5-1 with TRBJ2-2, with TRBD1 matching 10 bases. Per the germline V gene, CDR1 is SGHRS and CDR2 is YFSETQ. Germline trimming cut 3 bases from V and 6 bases from J; bases unmatched to any gene: 8. This CDR3 region has 16 residues. DNA for the CDR3: TGCGCCAGCAGCTACTACGGACAGGGGGAGGCCGGGGAGCTGTTTTTT. Its translation: CASSYYGQGEAGELFF.

The V gene is TRBV5-1, the J gene TRBJ2-5, with 10 bases matching TRBD2. The V segment lost 7 bases and the J segment 4 bases; nucleotides outside the gene matches: 7. Germline CDR1 and CDR2: SGHRS and YFSETQ. The CDR3 contains 14 residues. The CDR3: CASAGLAEGETQYF. Written as DNA, the CDR3 is TGCGCCAGCGCCGGACTAGCGGAGGGAGAGACCCAGTACTTC.

As regards this clonotype: A clone one base away is much larger, so this may be a read error. The chain uses TRBV5-5 and TRBJ2-7; maybe TRBD1 (5 bases). V lost 4 bases and J 4 bases, leaving 9 bases between the germline ends. This CDR3 has 12 amino acids. Germline CDR1 reads SGHKS; CDR2 reads YYEKEE (reference sequence). In DNA form, the CDR3 reads TGTGCCAGCAGCGCAGGGCAGTACGAGCAGTACGTC. Amino acids: CASSAGQYEQYV.

This clonotype has more than one count but fewer than ten. The genes are TRBV10-3 and TRBJ2-6; no clear D gene. The CDR3 is made up of 17 amino acids. Trimming stripped 4 bases from V and 0 bases from J, with 13 bases between. The V gene's germline CDR1 is ENHRY and CDR2 SYGVKD. The CDR3 DNA is TGTGCCATCAGTGGGATGTCTATAAGCTCTGGGGCCAACGTCCTGACTTTC. Protein sequence: CAISGMSISSGANVLTF.

This clonotype was seen a handful of times. The chain links TRBV14 to TRBJ1-1; D not certain. This CDR3 comprises 13 residues. Germline loops: CDR1 SGHDN, CDR2 FVKESK. Trimming took 1 base from V and 5 from J, leaving 8 bases between them. The chain's CDR3 is CASSQGLETEAFF. In DNA, the CDR3 is TGTGCCAGCAGCCAAGGACTAGAAACTGAAGCTTTCTTT.

This clonotype was detected only once. This chain uses TRBV2 with TRBJ1-1; no clear D. The V gene's germline CDR1 is SNHLY and CDR2 FYNNEI. V lost 8 bases, J lost 8 bases, and 18 bases lay in between. The CDR3 runs to 13 residues. The DNA of the CDR3 is TGTGCCAGCCAGGTTGAGTCTAACTCCGAAGCTTTCTTT. Encoded protein: CASQVESNSEAFF.

This clonotype was picked up a small number of times. V usage is TRBV7-2 and J usage is TRBJ1-3, with D unclear. The CDR3 loop spans 16 amino acids. The germline V gene has CDR1 SGHTA and CDR2 FQGNSA. V shed 5 bases and J shed 0 bases, with 14 bases lying between them. This CDR3 reads CASSPQRGSSGNTIYF. The CDR3 DNA follows: TGTGCCAGCAGCCCCCAGCGGGGATCCTCTGGAAACACCATATATTTT.

This clonotype was seen more than once but under ten times. The CDR3 is CASSSPQADTQYF. The DNA of the CDR3 is TGCGCCAGCAGCTCTCCGCAGGCGGATACGCAGTATTTT. The gene calls are TRBV5-1 and TRBJ2-3, with D unresolved. CDR3 length: 13 amino acids. Trimming took off 3 bases at V and 6 bases at J, with 11 bases between the two ends. The germline CDR1 and CDR2 sequences are SGHRS and YFSETQ.

This clonotype was seen only a few times. The V gene is TRBV7-2, the J gene TRBJ1-2, with unresolved D. CDR1 is SGHTA and CDR2 is FQGNSA in the germline V gene. The CDR3 has 13 amino acids. V shed 5 bases and J shed 4 bases, with 11 bases lying between them. The CDR3 protein is CASSHTLAYGYTF. CDR3 in DNA: TGTGCCAGCAGCCACACACTCGCCTATGGCTACACCTTC.

This clonotype was seen at least ten times. This rearrangement joins TRBV4-1 to TRBJ1-6; D is ambiguous. Germline V gene sequence: CDR1 MGHRA, CDR2 YSYEKL. V was pared by 0 bases and J by 8 bases, with 11 bases between. CDR3 length: 15 residues. Here the CDR3 reads CASSQEPSGYSPLHF. DNA for the CDR3: TGCGCCAGCAGCCAAGAACCATCGGGGTATTCACCCCTCCACTTT.

This clonotype has just a few counts. The J gene is TRBJ1-2, the V gene TRBV7-2; D might be TRBD1 (6 bases). Germline V gene sequence: CDR1 SGHTA, CDR2 FQGNSA. The CDR3 has 14 residues. V was clipped by 5 bases and J by 5 bases, with 15 bases between them. The CDR3 region has the DNA TGTGCCAGCAGCGCCGTGACAGGACCGTATGGCTACACCTTC. Amino acids: CASSAVTGPYGYTF.

The chain has TRBV4-1 and TRBJ2-1, with D unclear. CDR3 size: 14 residues. V was shortened by 1 base and J by 8 bases, with 12 bases between the two germline ends. Germline assignment: CDR1 MGHRA and CDR2 YSYEKL. The CDR3 spells CASSQVVVSDEQFF. DNA of the CDR3: TGCGCCAGCAGCCAAGTCGTAGTATCGGATGAGCAGTTCTTC.

This CDR3 reads CASSLVGGKEEKLFF. In nucleotides, the CDR3 is TGTGCCAGCAGCTTAGTAGGGGGGAAGGAGGAAAAACTGTTTTTT. The chain couples TRBV7-2 to TRBJ1-4, with D possibly matching TRBD1 (6 bases). Germline CDR1 and CDR2: SGHTA and FQGNSA. Deletions cut 1 base from V and 8 bases from J, with 14 bases between. CDR3 length: 15 residues.